The 28 T cell receptor beta chains reported below all come from one sample, sequenced in a study of lymphopenia after photon versus proton radiotherapy. Sequenced by immunoSEQ multiplex PCR; TCRdb stores in-frame clones only, minus some. The data contain 60,000 to 75,000 clones, 75% to 90% of them seen just once; the ten biggest clones take up 2% to 3%. This specimen was peripheral blood, taken from a patient treated with photon-based radiotherapy. Receptors were obtained from a man in his forties or fifties with gastric cancer.

The rearrangement joins TRBV6-5 to TRBJ2-5; D is uncertain. The CDR3 contains 13 residues. Germline V gene lookup returns CDR1 MNHEY and CDR2 SVGAGI. With 6 bases removed from V and 6 bases from J, the gap between germline ends came to 14 bases. The CDR3 DNA reads TGTGCCAGCAGGCCCTCCGGCGGACAGACCCAGTACTTC. Its translation is CASRPSGGQTQYF.

The V call is TRBV20-1, the J call TRBJ2-3; D remains unclear. Trimming took 0 bases from V and 6 from J, leaving 4 bases between them. Germline V lookup: CDR1 DFQATT, CDR2 SNEGSKA (reference sequence). This CDR3 is 11 amino acids long. The CDR3 here is CSARDLDTQYF. The CDR3 DNA sequence: TGCAGTGCTAGAGATCTGGATACGCAGTATTTT.

The chain combines TRBV7-9 with TRBJ2-3, with 8 bases aligning to TRBD1. J lost 4 bases, V lost 5 bases, and 8 bases had no gene match. Germline CDR1 and CDR2: SEHNR and FQNEAQ (reference sequence). This CDR3 has 15 amino acids. The CDR3 coding sequence is TGTGCCAGCAGCCGGAACAGGGGGAGCCCAGATACGCAGTATTTT. Its translation is CASSRNRGSPDTQYF.

The chain recombines TRBV7-8 with TRBJ1-3; D call uncertain. This CDR3 has 15 amino acids. V dropped 1 base and J dropped 0 bases, with 7 bases sitting between them. Germline assignment: CDR1 SGHVS and CDR2 FQNEAQ. The CDR3 DNA is TGTGCCAGCAGCTTAGGTTTAGACTCTGGAAACACCATATATTTT. Protein: CASSLGLDSGNTIYF.

V is TRBV4-3 and J is TRBJ1-1, with TRBD1 matching 10 bases. V lost 5 bases, J lost 1 base, and 1 base stayed unmatched. CDR1 and CDR2 from the germline V gene are LGHNA and YSLEER. The CDR3 is made up of 14 amino acids. DNA of the CDR3: TGCGCCAGCAGCTGGGACAGGGGGAACACTGAAGCTTTCTTT. It encodes CASSWDRGNTEAFF.

CDR3 sequence: CASSEMGLDDYGYTF. DNA of the CDR3: TGTGCCAGCAGTGAAATGGGACTTGATGACTATGGCTACACCTTC. The gene calls are TRBV6-1 and TRBJ1-2; a weak D match, TRBD1 (5 bases). This CDR3 region has 15 residues. Germline values: CDR1 MNHNS, CDR2 SASEGT. V was cut by 2 bases and J by 3 bases, with 13 bases left in between.

The chain employs TRBV4-3 and TRBJ2-7, with 7 bases fitting TRBD1. The trim removed 0 bases at V and 0 bases at J, leaving 8 bases unmatched. The CDR3 spans 17 residues. Germline V gives CDR1 LGHNA, CDR2 YSLEER. The CDR3 loop reads CASSQEGPGQSSYEQYF. The DNA for the CDR3 is TGCGCCAGCAGCCAAGAGGGACCGGGACAGAGCTCCTACGAGCAGTACTTC.

The chain couples TRBV7-9 to TRBJ1-5; no firm D call. V gave up 3 bases and J gave up 5 bases, with 8 bases separating them. CDR1 is SEHNR and CDR2 is FQNEAQ in the germline V gene (reference sequence). The CDR3 spans 13 residues. CDR3 in amino acids: CASSLRGDQPQHF. Written as DNA, the CDR3 is TGTGCCAGCAGCTTGAGAGGTGATCAGCCCCAGCATTTT.

J is TRBJ2-7 and V is TRBV19, with D maybe TRBD1 (5 bases). The length of the CDR3 is 13 residues. Deletions cut 3 bases from V and 3 bases from J, with 9 bases between. Germline V gene data show CDR1 as LNHDA and CDR2 as SQIVND (reference sequence). CDR3 amino acids: CASSIQDSYEQYF. The CDR3 DNA reads as TGTGCCAGTAGTATCCAAGACAGCTACGAGCAGTACTTC.

J is TRBJ2-7 and V is TRBV28, with D possibly TRBD1 on 6 matching bases. CDR3 length: 15 amino acids. The germline CDR1 and CDR2 sequences are MDHEN and SYDVKM. Deletions cut 5 bases from V and 6 bases from J, with 20 bases between. The CDR3 nucleotides read TGTGCCAGCAGTCCAACTACAGGGATCTATGGCGAGCAGTACTTC. This translates into CASSPTTGIYGEQYF.

The chain has TRBV9 and TRBJ2-1; TRBD2 agrees at 8 bases. This CDR3 has 16 residues. J gave up 3 bases and V 0 bases, and 5 bases lay outside the gene matches. Per the germline V gene, CDR1 is SGDLS and CDR2 is YYNGEE. CDR3 loop: CASSVGSAGDYNEQFF. CDR3 sequence (DNA): TGTGCCAGCAGCGTAGGGTCAGCGGGGGACTACAATGAGCAGTTCTTC.

This chain links TRBV7-8 with TRBJ2-7; 9 nucleotides match TRBD1. V shed 5 bases, J shed 3 bases, and the junction held 5 bases outside the gene matches. CDR1 and CDR2 from the germline V gene are SGHVS and FQNEAQ. The CDR3 runs to 14 residues. The chain's CDR3 is CASSPGQGFYEQYF. CDR3 in DNA: TGTGCCAGCAGCCCGGGACAGGGTTTCTACGAGCAGTACTTC. The whole variable domain, remainder taken from reference TRBV7-8 and TRBJ2-7, is GAGVSQSPRYKVAKRGQDVALRCDPISGHVSLFWYQQALGQGPEFLTYFQNEAQLDKSGLPSDRFFAERPEGSVSTLKIQRTQQEDSAVYLCASSPGQGFYEQYFGPGTRLTVT.

The J gene is TRBJ1-1, the V gene TRBV27, with D uncertain. The CDR3 is 14 amino acids. Trimming removed 2 bases from V and 0 bases from J, with 7 bases in between. Per germline, CDR1 MNHEY and CDR2 SMNVEV (reference sequence). As DNA, the CDR3 is TGTGCCAGCAGTTTAGGGAGTATGAACACTGAAGCTTTCTTT. Residues: CASSLGSMNTEAFF.

The chain is built from TRBV30 and TRBJ1-5; the D is unclear. V was trimmed by 0 bases and J by 4 bases, leaving 1 base between them. Looked up from germline, CDR1 is GTSNPN and CDR2 is SVGIG (reference sequence). This CDR3 contains 11 residues. This CDR3 is CAWSVNQPQHF. The CDR3 nucleotides are TGTGCCTGGAGTGTAAATCAGCCCCAGCATTTT.

This clone has just one count. The chain combines TRBV30 with TRBJ2-7; either TRBD1 or TRBD2 may fit D (5 bases each). The CDR3 loop spans 16 amino acids. Deletions cut 2 bases from V and 4 bases from J, with 21 bases between. Germline V gene sequence: CDR1 GTSNPN, CDR2 SVGIG (reference sequence). DNA of the CDR3: TGTGCCTGGAGTTCCCTCGTATTAGGGACGGAATACGAGCAGTACTTC. Translation gives CAWSSLVLGTEYEQYF.

The V and J genes are TRBV6-5 and TRBJ2-7, with TRBD1 matching 9 bases. Germline V gives CDR1 MNHEY, CDR2 SVGAGI. Unmatched junction bases numbered 6, after V lost 6 bases and J lost 3 bases. The CDR3 loop spans 14 amino acids. The CDR3: CASRGGQGYYEQYF. Here the CDR3 DNA reads TGTGCCAGCAGAGGGGGACAGGGATACTACGAGCAGTACTTC.

The J gene is TRBJ1-2, the V gene TRBV4-2; no clear D gene. Deletions cut 0 bases from V and 9 bases from J, with 14 bases between. Germline V gene sequence: CDR1 LGHNA, CDR2 YNFKEQ. The length of the CDR3 is 14 residues. CDR3 loop: CASSQDTGYGSYTF. The CDR3, as DNA: TGTGCCAGCAGCCAAGATACGGGTTATGGGAGCTACACCTTC.

V usage is TRBV19 and J usage is TRBJ1-5; 9 nucleotides align to TRBD1. This CDR3 has 15 residues. Germline CDR1 reads LNHDA; CDR2 reads SQIVND (reference sequence). V trimming: 1 base; J trimming: 2 bases; junction bases outside the gene matches: 0. CDR3 DNA: TGTGCCAGTAGTATAGGACAGGGGGGCAATCAGCCCCAGCATTTT. Its translation: CASSIGQGGNQPQHF.

The chain has TRBV15 and TRBJ2-3; 10 bases match TRBD2. The CDR3 length is 16 residues. V gave up 3 bases and J gave up 2 bases; unmatched junction bases: 5. Germline V gene lookup returns CDR1 LNHNV and CDR2 YYDKDF (reference sequence). In DNA form, the CDR3 reads TGTGCCACCAGCAGGGGTAGCGGGGGGATCACAGATACGCAGTATTTT. This sequence encodes CATSRGSGGITDTQYF.

The DNA for the CDR3 is TGCGCCAGCTCAACCTCGGCCCAAGACAGGGGGACCTACGAGCAGTACTTC. This encodes CASSTSAQDRGTYEQYF. The chain employs TRBV5-1 and TRBJ2-7; 9 bases agree with TRBD1. The CDR3 totals 17 residues. Per germline, CDR1 SGHRS and CDR2 YFSETQ. J lost 2 bases, V lost 7 bases, and 16 bases had no gene match.

V usage is TRBV27 and J usage is TRBJ2-1, with 9 bases fitting TRBD2. V gave up 4 bases and J gave up 14 bases; unmatched junction bases: 6. CDR3 length equals 12 residues. Germline V gene sequence: CDR1 MNHEY, CDR2 SMNVEV (reference sequence). This CDR3 is CASSSGLAIKFF. CDR3 nucleotides: TGTGCCAGCAGTTCCGGACTAGCGATCAAGTTCTTC.

This sequence joins TRBV19 and TRBJ2-6; possible D gene TRBD1, 5 bases. Deletions cut 8 bases from V and 4 bases from J, with 18 bases between. Looked up from germline, CDR1 is LNHDA and CDR2 is SQIVND (reference sequence). The CDR3 runs 16 residues. Here the CDR3 reads CASHDSRTKGANVLTF. For the CDR3, the DNA is TGTGCCAGTCACGACAGCCGGACGAAAGGGGCCAACGTCCTGACTTTC.

This rearrangement joins TRBV7-8 to TRBJ2-3; 13 bases match TRBD2. CDR1 and CDR2 (germline): SGHVS, FQNEAQ. The CDR3 has 15 amino acids. V gave up 10 bases and J gave up 6 bases; unmatched junction bases: 10. For the CDR3, the DNA is TGTGCCACCCGCCTGACTAGCGGGGGGCCGGATACGCAGTATTTT. It specifies CATRLTSGGPDTQYF.

The rearrangement uses TRBV5-4 and TRBJ1-1; no definite D call. This CDR3 is 14 amino acids long. V dropped 2 bases and J dropped 1 base, with 9 bases sitting between them. The germline gives CDR1 SGHNT, CDR2 YYREEE (reference sequence). The CDR3 region is CASSFVLGNTEAFF. The CDR3 DNA follows: TGTGCCAGCAGCTTCGTATTGGGGAACACTGAAGCTTTCTTT.

This rearrangement joins TRBV11-2 to TRBJ1-2; D call uncertain. Germline V lookup: CDR1 SGHAT, CDR2 FQNNGV. The CDR3 spans 14 residues. With 1 base removed from V and 3 bases from J, the gap between germline ends came to 9 bases. The DNA of the CDR3 is TGTGCCAGCAGCTTAGGGACCTCTCACTATGGCTACACCTTC. It is translated as CASSLGTSHYGYTF.

As DNA, the CDR3 is TGTGCCAGCAGCGGAGAGGGACTTCAGCCCCAGCATTTT. This translates into CASSGEGLQPQHF. The genes are TRBV7-9 and TRBJ1-5; TRBD1 might be the D (5 bases). Germline V gene sequence: CDR1 SEHNR, CDR2 FQNEAQ (reference sequence). This CDR3 has 13 residues. The V gene lost 5 bases and the J gene lost 6 bases, with 11 bases spanning the gap.

The chain joins TRBV7-8 to TRBJ2-6; a weak D match, TRBD2 (5 bases). The length of the CDR3 is 21 residues. Germline V gene lookup returns CDR1 SGHVS and CDR2 FQNEAQ. The V end was cut by 5 bases, the J end by 4 bases, with 30 bases between. The CDR3 loop is CASSNREVARTLVSGANVLTF. The CDR3 DNA follows: TGTGCCAGCAGCAACCGGGAAGTGGCCCGGACCCTTGTCTCAGGGGCCAACGTCCTGACTTTC.

The chain combines TRBV5-1 with TRBJ2-1; no firm D call. CDR1 SGHRS and CDR2 YFSETQ come from the germline V gene. Trimming shortened V by 0 bases and J by 0 bases, and 13 bases separated the two germline ends. The CDR3 extends over 17 amino acids. Here the CDR3 DNA reads TGCGCCAGCAGCTTGGGGCCCGGTCATAGCTCCTACAATGAGCAGTTCTTC. Translated: CASSLGPGHSSYNEQFF.